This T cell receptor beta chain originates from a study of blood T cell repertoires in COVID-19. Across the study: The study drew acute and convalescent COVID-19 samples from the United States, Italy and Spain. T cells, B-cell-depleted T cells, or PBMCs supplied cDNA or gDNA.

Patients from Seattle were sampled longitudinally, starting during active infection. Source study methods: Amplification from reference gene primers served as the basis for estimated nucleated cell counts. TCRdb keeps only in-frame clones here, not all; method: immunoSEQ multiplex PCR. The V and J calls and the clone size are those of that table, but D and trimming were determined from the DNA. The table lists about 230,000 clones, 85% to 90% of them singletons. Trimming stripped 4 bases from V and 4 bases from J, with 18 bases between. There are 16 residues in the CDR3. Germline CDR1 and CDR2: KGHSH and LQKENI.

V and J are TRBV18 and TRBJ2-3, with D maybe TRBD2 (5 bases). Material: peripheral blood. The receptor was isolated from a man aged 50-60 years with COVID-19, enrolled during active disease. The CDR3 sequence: CASSLGLPGSADTQYF. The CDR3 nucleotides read TGTGCCAGCTCACTAGGACTCCCGGGGAGCGCAGATACGCAGTATTTT.